The T cell receptor (beta chain) under discussion was sequenced for a study of response to subunit inactivated influenza vaccine. Findings of the study overall: Each seasonal influenza vaccination, the authors suggested, recruits few new T cells.

This clonotype has a count of ten or more. As yet, its antigen is unknown. The CDR3 runs 13 residues. V lost 4 bases, J lost 3 bases, and 7 bases lay in between. CDR1 and CDR2 (germline): LGHDT, YNNKEL (reference sequence). TCRdb re-called the RT-PCR reads with MiXCR, one entry per CDR3 protein. Counted here are fewer than 700,000 distinct CDR3 sequences, 13% occurring once; the ten biggest clones make up approximately 14%. This specimen was PBMCs from blood, taken 40 to 50 days after vaccination. The chain has TRBV3-1 and TRBJ1-5; D unclear. The sequence came from a man aged 45-65 years who received an inactivated influenza vaccine. CDR3: CASSLRPNQPQHF. The CDR3 DNA sequence: TGTGCCAGCAGCCTTCGTCCCAATCAGCCCCAGCATTTT.